This entry is about one T cell receptor beta chain. The target antigen is unknown. The assay was immunoSEQ multiplex PCR, and TCRdb's table has in-frame clones only and misses some. The sample yields 150,000 to 200,000 clones, 92% seen once. The analysis combined second doses at about 4 or about 12 weeks. The germline V gene encodes CDR1 SGHRS and CDR2 YFSETQ. After removal of 3 bases from V and 6 bases from J, the junction contained 3 bases not matched to a gene. This CDR3 spans 13 amino acids. These data are taken from a study of T cell responses to AZD1222 COVID-19 vaccine. Overall study findings and caveats: Spike-specific TCR breadth and depth went up after people got two AZD1222 doses. Unmutated variant regions are reportedly targeted by nearly half of spike-specific TCRs. Without day 14 samples, only post-peak T cell repertoires were studied.

The chain has TRBV5-1 and TRBJ1-1; 9 bases are a match to TRBD1. This material consisted of peripheral blood, taken 28 days after the second AZD1222 dose. This sequence originates from an adult who received the AZD1222 COVID-19 vaccine. The CDR3 DNA reads as TGCGCCAGCAGCTCCGGGACAGGGCCTGAAGCTTTCTTT. This encodes CASSSGTGPEAFF.